Below, 25 T cell receptor delta chains from the same sample are listed, as sequenced in a study of Vδ1+ human thymocytes. Broader study findings: Highly polyclonal TRG and TRD repertoires with Gaussian CDR3 length distributions appeared in thymus.

These receptors have no identified antigens. Sequences come from RNA converted to cDNA by reverse transcription. CDR3 amplicons came from multiplex PCR with pooled V-gene forward and constant-region reverse primers. TCRdb re-called the multiplex PCR reads via CATT. Of under 25,000 delta-chain clones listed, 7.5% to 9% are singletons. Source material: Vdelta1+ gamma-delta thymocytes from the thymus. Subset of the sample: FACS-sorted CD3+ TCRalphabeta- TCRVdelta1+ TCRVdelta2- thymocytes. Receptor source: a child under two years old who had congenital heart surgery.

This clone was detected only a few times. This chain links TRDV1 with TRDJ1; 13 positions match TRDD3. The CDR3 sequence is 15 residues long. Germline V gene sequence: CDR1 TSWWSYY, CDR2 QGS. CDR3 residues: CALITGGYVDGKLIF. The CDR3 DNA follows: TGTGCACTTATCACTGGGGGATACGTCGACGGTAAACTCATCTTT.

The J gene is TRDJ1, the V gene TRDV1, with TRDD3 identical over 8 bases. Since TCRdb gives no J gene, matching the DNA to germline was used here to assign it. The CDR3 is 22 residues long. In germline, CDR1 is TSWWSYY, CDR2 QGS. V dropped 4 bases and J dropped 3; count of bases not matched to a gene: 28. DNA of the CDR3: TGTGCTCTTGGGGGAGAATTCCCGGGTAGATTGGGGGATCCCCTTATACCCGATAAACTCATCTTT. Amino acids: CALGGEFPGRLGDPLIPDKLIF.

The table lists this clone with a few counts. The chain recombines TRDV1 with TRDJ1, with 7 bases aligning to TRDD3. The CDR3 covers 16 residues. The ends lost 7 bases at V and 0 bases at J; junction bases unmatched: 11. Germline loops: CDR1 TSWWSYY, CDR2 QGS. DNA for the CDR3: TGTGCTCTTGTACGGGATACCCTAGCGTACACCGATAAACTCATCTTT. Translating gives CALVRDTLAYTDKLIF.

This clone counts as medium-sized. V usage is TRDV2 and J usage is TRDJ1; 12 bases fit TRDD3. Germline V CDR1 and CDR2: GEAIGNYY, EKD. V lost 0 bases to trimming and J lost 0 bases; unmatched junction nucleotides: 13. This CDR3 region has 20 residues. This chain's CDR3 is CACDTGPYWGIPGHTDKLIF. CDR3 nucleotide sequence: TGTGCCTGTGACACCGGCCCGTACTGGGGGATACCAGGACACACCGATAAACTCATCTTT.

This clone was counted between two and nine times. This sequence joins TRDV2 and TRDJ1; 12 bases match TRDD3. V was clipped by 2 bases and J by 0 bases; unmatched bases: 6. CDR1 is GEAIGNYY and CDR2 is EKD in the germline V gene. The CDR3 has 17 amino acids. The DNA of the CDR3 is TGTGCCTGTGACAGCTGGGGGATACGGGGGTACACCGATAAACTCATCTTT. It encodes CACDSWGIRGYTDKLIF.

The chain joins TRDV1 to TRDJ1; 10 nucleotides align to TRDD3. From germline, CDR1 is TSWWSYY and CDR2 QGS. The ends lost 2 bases at V and 4 bases at J; junction bases unmatched: 10. The CDR3 totals 17 residues. The CDR3 sequence is CALGEARSGDTGDKLIF. CDR3 nucleotide sequence: TGTGCTCTTGGGGAAGCGAGGTCGGGGGATACGGGCGATAAACTCATCTTT.

This clone appeared a few times. This rearrangement joins TRDV1 to TRDJ1; TRDD3 matches at 8 bases. V shed 4 bases, J shed 0 bases, and the junction held 13 bases outside the gene matches. The CDR3 contains 18 residues. The V gene's germline CDR1 is TSWWSYY and CDR2 QGS. In nucleotides, the CDR3 is TGTGCTCTTGGGGGGCTAGCTGAGACTGGGGGTTACACCGATAAACTCATCTTT. This encodes CALGGLAETGGYTDKLIF.

The chain recombines TRDV1 with TRDJ1; 10 nucleotides align to TRDD3. The CDR3 length is 20 residues. Germline V gives CDR1 TSWWSYY, CDR2 QGS. J gave up 9 bases and V 4 bases, and 26 bases lay outside the gene matches. This CDR3 is CALGGTRTSYLDWGIRELIF. In DNA form, the CDR3 reads TGTGCTCTTGGGGGAACGAGGACTTCCTACTTAGACTGGGGGATCAGGGAACTCATCTTT.

This clone showed up just a few times. The chain uses TRDV1 and TRDJ1; D is possibly TRDD3 (8 bases). V was shortened by 3 bases and J by 3 bases, with 32 bases between the two germline ends. The CDR3 has 21 residues. Germline CDR1 reads TSWWSYY; CDR2 reads QGS. Here the CDR3 DNA reads TGTGCTCTTGGGGACCTTCGTTCCTACGCATGGCGGGGGATAATATCCGATAAACTCATCTTT. It is translated as CALGDLRSYAWRGIISDKLIF.

V and J are TRDV1 and TRDJ1, with 10 bases aligning to TRDD3. The CDR3 sequence is 18 residues long. Trimming removed 5 bases from V and 1 base from J; junction bases left unmatched: 13. Germline loops: CDR1 TSWWSYY, CDR2 QGS. The CDR3 here is CALGKGHWGIPPTDKLIF. The CDR3 bases are TGTGCTCTTGGGAAGGGGCACTGGGGGATCCCACCCACCGATAAACTCATCTTT.

Judged by abundance, this clone is medium-sized. This chain joins TRDV2 and TRDJ1; TRDD3 matches 10 bases. CDR3 length: 20 residues. Germline V gene lookup returns CDR1 GEAIGNYY and CDR2 EKD. V was clipped by 3 bases and J by 0 bases; unmatched bases: 18. CDR3 amino acids: CACDRFLNTGGSPDTDKLIF. The CDR3 coding sequence is TGTGCCTGTGACCGATTCCTAAATACTGGGGGATCCCCTGACACCGATAAACTCATCTTT.

The chain has TRDV1 and TRDJ1; D gene uncertain. CDR1 is TSWWSYY, CDR2 QGS, per germline. The V gene lost 0 bases and the J gene lost 3 bases, with 11 bases spanning the gap. The CDR3 extends over 15 amino acids. Written as DNA, the CDR3 is TGTGCTCTTGGGGAACTCCGTACTCGGGCCGATAAACTCATCTTT. As protein: CALGELRTRADKLIF.

This clone was counted between two and nine times. The chain is built from TRDV1 and TRDJ1; TRDD2 agrees at 9 bases. CDR3 length: 16 amino acids. Germline V gives CDR1 TSWWSYY, CDR2 QGS. J lost 0 bases, V lost 5 bases, and 7 bases had no gene match. The CDR3 loop reads CALGTFLRGDTDKLIF. DNA for the CDR3: TGTGCTCTTGGGACCTTCCTACGGGGGGACACCGATAAACTCATCTTT.

The J gene is TRDJ1, the V gene TRDV1, with D tentatively TRDD3 (6 bases). Germline V gives CDR1 TSWWSYY, CDR2 QGS. The CDR3 sequence is 19 residues long. Trimming cost V 0 bases and J 1 base, with 21 bases left between them. CDR3 residues: CALGELPPSMVGITDKLIF. The DNA for the CDR3 is TGTGCTCTTGGGGAACTTCCTCCCTCCATGGTGGGGATCACCGATAAACTCATCTTT.

In the case of this clone: This may arise from a read error, as a much more abundant clone is one base away. This rearrangement joins TRDV2 to TRDJ1; 12 bases are shared with TRDD3. The J gene is not listed in TCRdb, so it was assigned here from a DNA match to germline. From germline, CDR1 is GEAIGNYY and CDR2 EKD. This CDR3 spans 21 amino acids. CDR3 sequence reads: CACEPPLLGDTNPTYTDKLIF. Here the CDR3 DNA reads TGTGCCTGTGAACCACCCCTACTGGGGGATACAAACCCCACTTACACTGATAAACTCATCTTT.

This clone was counted between two and nine times. The chain joins TRDV1 to TRDJ1; tentatively, D is TRDD1 (5 bases). In germline, CDR1 is TSWWSYY, CDR2 QGS. The V gene lost 0 bases and the J gene lost 2 bases, with 13 bases spanning the gap. There are 16 residues in the CDR3. The CDR3 protein is CALGELPSGNTDKLIF. The CDR3 DNA follows: TGTGCTCTTGGGGAACTACCCTCGGGAAATACCGATAAACTCATCTTT.

This clone was counted between two and nine times. The chain recombines TRDV1 with TRDJ2; D possibly corresponds to TRDD3 (5 bases). The germline V gene has CDR1 TSWWSYY and CDR2 QGS. The length of the CDR3 is 16 residues. Trimming removed 2 bases at V and 3 bases at J, with 13 bases between. Written as DNA, the CDR3 is TGTGCTCTTGGGGAAGGGCCGTACTGGCTGACAGCACAACTCTTCTTT. Protein: CALGEGPYWLTAQLFF.

This clone has just a few counts. The V and J genes are TRDV1 and TRDJ1, with 11 bases fitting TRDD3. This CDR3 comprises 19 residues. V shed 2 bases, J shed 4 bases, and the junction held 15 bases outside the gene matches. Per the germline V gene, CDR1 is TSWWSYY and CDR2 is QGS. The CDR3 coding sequence is TGTGCTCTTGGGGAAGGCCCCCAACTGGGGGATAAGCTAGTCGATAAACTCATCTTT. Translating gives CALGEGPQLGDKLVDKLIF.

Only a few counts were recorded for this clone. The chain joins TRDV1 to TRDJ1; 13 positions agree with TRDD3. The CDR3 extends over 19 amino acids. The V gene end was trimmed by 4 bases and the J gene end by 10 bases; junction bases not matched to a gene: 21. The V gene's germline CDR1 is TSWWSYY and CDR2 QGS. The CDR3 loop is CALGAEFLSFVLGDTRLIF. The CDR3 region has the DNA TGTGCTCTTGGGGCCGAGTTCCTATCCTTCGTACTGGGGGATACGCGACTCATCTTT.

This clone was observed a few times. The V call is TRDV1, the J call TRDJ1; 12 bases agree with TRDD3. The CDR3 covers 20 residues. Germline CDR1 and CDR2: TSWWSYY and QGS. J was trimmed by 0 bases and V by 0 bases; bases with no gene match: 11. The chain's CDR3 is CALGELNPWGIRKYTDKLIF. CDR3 bases: TGTGCTCTTGGGGAACTCAATCCCTGGGGGATACGCAAGTACACCGATAAACTCATCTTT.

This clone is deemed medium-sized. The gene calls are TRDV2 and TRDJ1; 8 nucleotides align to TRDD3. The CDR3 contains 17 residues. V gave up 0 bases and J gave up 0 bases; unmatched junction bases: 8. The germline CDR1 and CDR2 sequences are GEAIGNYY and EKD. The CDR3 protein is CACDTGYWGAYTDKLIF. In nucleotides, the CDR3 is TGTGCCTGTGACACCGGGTACTGGGGGGCCTACACCGATAAACTCATCTTT.

The rearrangement joins TRDV1 to TRDJ1; the D gene is possibly TRDD2 (6 bases). Per the germline V gene, CDR1 is TSWWSYY and CDR2 is QGS. The V end lost 0 bases, the J end lost 0 bases, and 23 bases lay between the germline ends. CDR3 length: 20 amino acids. In DNA form, the CDR3 reads TGTGCTCTTGGGGAACTAGGAGGACACCTCCTACTAGGGTACACCGATAAACTCATCTTT. It yields the protein CALGELGGHLLLGYTDKLIF.

This clone has just a few counts. This sequence joins TRDV1 and TRDJ1; 11 bases fit TRDD3. After removal of 1 base from V and 3 bases from J, the junction contained 34 bases not matched to a gene. This CDR3 has 26 residues. Germline V gene lookup returns CDR1 TSWWSYY and CDR2 QGS. The CDR3 protein is CALGEPTGTNPFLPYWGIGGPDKLIF. Here the CDR3 DNA reads TGTGCTCTTGGGGAACCAACCGGAACAAATCCTTTCCTTCCGTACTGGGGGATAGGAGGCCCCGATAAACTCATCTTT.

The V call is TRDV1, the J call TRDJ1; 11 bases are a match to TRDD3. The J gene, left out of TCRdb, was set here by checking the DNA against germline. This CDR3 is built from 21 residues. V was clipped by 1 base and J by 0 bases; unmatched bases: 16. CDR1 and CDR2 from the germline V gene are TSWWSYY and QGS. The CDR3 nucleotides are TGTGCTCTTGGGGAACGGCGGGGTGGGGGATACGCCCCGCGTTACACCGATAAACTCATCTTT. Its translation: CALGERRGGGYAPRYTDKLIF.

This clone was recorded a few times. This chain joins TRDV1 and TRDJ1; tentatively, D is TRDD2 (5 bases). V was clipped by 3 bases and J by 0 bases, with 26 bases between them. Germline CDR1 is TSWWSYY and CDR2 is QGS. This CDR3 region has 20 residues. The CDR3 DNA follows: TGTGCTCTTGGGGATGGCCCCCCCTACCGATCTAGACAGTACACCGATAAACTCATCTTT. Its translation: CALGDGPPYRSRQYTDKLIF.